This T cell receptor (beta chain) was obtained from a study of T cell changes during pregnancy in multiple sclerosis. V dropped 5 bases and J dropped 0; count of bases not matched to a gene: 3. This CDR3 is built from 14 residues. Germline lookup yields CDR1 SEHNR and CDR2 FQNEAQ (reference sequence). TCRdb's table, derived via immunoSEQ multiplex PCR, lists solely in-frame clones and lacks some. This sample has around 70,000 clones, with about 89% found just once. The V gene is TRBV7-9, the J gene TRBJ1-1; TRBD1 aligns across 7 bases. This specimen consisted of peripheral blood, obtained in the second trimester of pregnancy. This TCR was recovered from a female donor with multiple sclerosis, enrolled in a pregnancy study. CDR3 in amino acids: CASSITGVNTEAFF. Here the CDR3 DNA reads TGTGCCAGCAGCATCACAGGGGTGAACACTGAAGCTTTCTTT. Supplemented by reference TRBV7-9 and TRBJ1-1, the full variable domain reads DTGVSQNPRHKITKRGQNVTFRCDPISEHNRLYWYRQTLGQGPEFLTYFQNEAQLEKSRLLSDRFSAERPKGSFSTLEIQRTEQGDSAMYLCASSITGVNTEAFFGQGTRLTVV.